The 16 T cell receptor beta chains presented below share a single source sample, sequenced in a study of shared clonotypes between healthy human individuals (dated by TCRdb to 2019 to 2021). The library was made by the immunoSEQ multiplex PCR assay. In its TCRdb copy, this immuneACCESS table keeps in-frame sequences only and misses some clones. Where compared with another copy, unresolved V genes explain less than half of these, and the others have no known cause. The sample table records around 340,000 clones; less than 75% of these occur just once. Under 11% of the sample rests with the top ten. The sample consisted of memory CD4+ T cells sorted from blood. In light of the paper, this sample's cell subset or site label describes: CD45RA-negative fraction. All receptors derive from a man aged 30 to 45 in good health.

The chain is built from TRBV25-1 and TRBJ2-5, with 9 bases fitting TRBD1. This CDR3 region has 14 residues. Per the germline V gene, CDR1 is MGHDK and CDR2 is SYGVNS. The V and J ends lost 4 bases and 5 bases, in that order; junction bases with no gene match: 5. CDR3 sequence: CASSGTGVLETQYF. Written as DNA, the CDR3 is TGTGCCAGCAGTGGGACAGGGGTGTTGGAGACCCAGTACTTC.

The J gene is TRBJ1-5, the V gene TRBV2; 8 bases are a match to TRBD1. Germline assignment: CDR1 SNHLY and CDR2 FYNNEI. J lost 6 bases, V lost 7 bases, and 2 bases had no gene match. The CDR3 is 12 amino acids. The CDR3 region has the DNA TGTGCCAGCACACAGGGGGGTCAGCCCCAGCATTTT. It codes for CASTQGGQPQHF.

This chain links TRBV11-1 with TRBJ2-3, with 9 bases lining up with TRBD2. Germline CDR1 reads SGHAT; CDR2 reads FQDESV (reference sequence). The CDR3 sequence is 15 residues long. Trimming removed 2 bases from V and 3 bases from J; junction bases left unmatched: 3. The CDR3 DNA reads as TGTGCCAGCAGCTTACTAGCGGGATATACAGATACGCAGTATTTT. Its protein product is CASSLLAGYTDTQYF.

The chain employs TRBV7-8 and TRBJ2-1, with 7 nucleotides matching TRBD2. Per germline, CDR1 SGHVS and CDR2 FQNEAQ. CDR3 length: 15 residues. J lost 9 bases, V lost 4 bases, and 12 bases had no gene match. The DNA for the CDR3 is TGTGCCAGCAGCTCGGGACTACGCACTAACACTGAGCAGTTCTTC. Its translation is CASSSGLRTNTEQFF. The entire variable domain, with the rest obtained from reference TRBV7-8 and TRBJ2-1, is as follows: GAGVSQSPRYKVAKRGQDVALRCDPISGHVSLFWYQQALGQGPEFLTYFQNEAQLDKSGLPSDRFFAERPEGSVSTLKIQRTQQEDSAVYLCASSSGLRTNTEQFFGPGTRLTVL.

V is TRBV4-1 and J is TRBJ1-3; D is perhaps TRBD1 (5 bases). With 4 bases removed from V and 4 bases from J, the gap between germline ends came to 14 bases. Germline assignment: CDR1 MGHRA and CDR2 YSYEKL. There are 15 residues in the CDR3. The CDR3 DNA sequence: TGCGCCAGCAGCCTAAGTGGGGGTGACGGAAACACCATATATTTT. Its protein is CASSLSGGDGNTIYF.

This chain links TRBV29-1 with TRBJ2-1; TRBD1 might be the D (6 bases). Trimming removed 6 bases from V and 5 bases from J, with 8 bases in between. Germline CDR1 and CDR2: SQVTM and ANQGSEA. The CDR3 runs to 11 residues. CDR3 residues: CSVGHDNEQFF. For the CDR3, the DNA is TGCAGCGTGGGACACGACAATGAGCAGTTCTTC.

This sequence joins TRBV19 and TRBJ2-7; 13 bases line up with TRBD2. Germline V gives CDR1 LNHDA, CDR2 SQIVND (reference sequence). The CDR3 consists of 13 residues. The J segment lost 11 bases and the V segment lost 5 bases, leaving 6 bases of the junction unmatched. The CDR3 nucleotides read TGTGCCAGTAGTGTCGGGACTAGCGGGATCAAGTACTTC. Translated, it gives CASSVGTSGIKYF.

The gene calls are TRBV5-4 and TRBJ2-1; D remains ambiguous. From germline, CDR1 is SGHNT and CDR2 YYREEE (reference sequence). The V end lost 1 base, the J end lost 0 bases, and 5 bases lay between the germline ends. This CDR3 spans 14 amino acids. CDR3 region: CASSLRLSYNEQFF. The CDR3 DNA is TGTGCCAGCAGCTTGAGACTCTCCTACAATGAGCAGTTCTTC.

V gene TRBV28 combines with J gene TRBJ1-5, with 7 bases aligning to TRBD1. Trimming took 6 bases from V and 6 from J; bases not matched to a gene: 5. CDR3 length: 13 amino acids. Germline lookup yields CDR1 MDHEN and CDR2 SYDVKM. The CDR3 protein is CASSSYRGQPQHF. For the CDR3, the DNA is TGTGCCAGCAGCTCTTACAGGGGTCAGCCCCAGCATTTT.

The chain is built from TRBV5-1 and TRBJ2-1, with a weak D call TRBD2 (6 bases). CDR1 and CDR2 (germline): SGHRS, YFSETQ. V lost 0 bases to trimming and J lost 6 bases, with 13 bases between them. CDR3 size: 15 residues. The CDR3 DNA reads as TGCGCCAGCAGCTTGGGACTAGAGGCGGGCAATGAGCAGTTCTTC. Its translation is CASSLGLEAGNEQFF.

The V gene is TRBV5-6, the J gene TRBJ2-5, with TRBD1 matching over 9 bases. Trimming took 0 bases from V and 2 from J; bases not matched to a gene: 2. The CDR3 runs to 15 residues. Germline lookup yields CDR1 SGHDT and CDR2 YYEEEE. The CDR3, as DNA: TGTGCCAGCAGCTTGGTGGGACAGGGACAAGAGACCCAGTACTTC. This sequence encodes CASSLVGQGQETQYF. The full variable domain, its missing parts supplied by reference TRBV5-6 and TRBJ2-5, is DAGVTQSPTHLIKTRGQQVTLRCSPKSGHDTVSWYQQALGQGPQFIFQYYEEEERQRGNFPDRFSGHQFPNYSSELNVNALLLGDSALYLCASSLVGQGQETQYFGPGTRLLVL.

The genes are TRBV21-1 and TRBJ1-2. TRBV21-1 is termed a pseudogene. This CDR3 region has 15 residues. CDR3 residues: CASSNVLGENYGYTF. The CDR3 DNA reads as TGTGCCAGCAGCAACGTCCTTGGTGAAAACTATGGCTACACCTTC.

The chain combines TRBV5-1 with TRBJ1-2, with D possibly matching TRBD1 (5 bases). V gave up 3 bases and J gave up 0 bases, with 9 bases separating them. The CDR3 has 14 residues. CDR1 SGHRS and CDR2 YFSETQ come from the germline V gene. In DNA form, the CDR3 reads TGCGCCAGCAGCTCCGGGGCCTCTAACTATGGCTACACCTTC. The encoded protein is CASSSGASNYGYTF.

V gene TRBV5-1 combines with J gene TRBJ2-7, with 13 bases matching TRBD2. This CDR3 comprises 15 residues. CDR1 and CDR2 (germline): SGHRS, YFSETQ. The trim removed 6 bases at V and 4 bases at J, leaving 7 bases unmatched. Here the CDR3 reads CASTVTSGRRYEQYF. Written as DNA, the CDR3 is TGCGCCAGCACCGTGACTAGCGGGAGGAGATACGAGCAGTACTTC.

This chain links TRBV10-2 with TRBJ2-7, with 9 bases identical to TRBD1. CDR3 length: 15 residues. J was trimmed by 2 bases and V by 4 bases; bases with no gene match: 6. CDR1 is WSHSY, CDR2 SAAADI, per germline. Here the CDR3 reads CASSVGTGKTYEQYF. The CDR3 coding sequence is TGCGCCAGCAGTGTTGGGACAGGGAAAACCTACGAGCAGTACTTC.

As DNA, the CDR3 is TGCGCCAGCAGCTTGGATTACCAGGGGATTAATGAAAAACTGTTTTTT. Translation: CASSLDYQGINEKLFF. This chain links TRBV5-1 with TRBJ1-4, with D possibly being TRBD1 (6 bases). This CDR3 is 16 amino acids long. CDR1 and CDR2 from the germline V gene are SGHRS and YFSETQ. V was cut by 0 bases and J by 4 bases, with 13 bases left in between. The whole variable domain, remainder taken from reference TRBV5-1 and TRBJ1-4, is KAGVTQTPRYLIKTRGQQVTLSCSPISGHRSVSWYQQTPGQGLQFLFEYFSETQRNKGNFPGRFSGRQFSNSRSEMNVSTLELGDSALYLCASSLDYQGINEKLFFGSGTQLSVL.